The T cell receptor beta chain under discussion was sequenced for a study of cytotoxic CD8 clonotypes in ibrutinib-treated CLL. Study-level background: Among the samples, the mean was approximately 260,000 productive templates and about 94,000 productive rearrangements. Study-wide results and caveats: Patients had baseline clonality above age-matched healthy donors, and this clonality moved with circulating CD8+ T-cell counts. Sampling of sustained-remission and progressing patients occurred at differing times.

The germline V gene encodes CDR1 LNHDA and CDR2 SQIVND (reference sequence). V lost 7 bases and J lost 0, with 10 bases in between. The CDR3 covers 14 residues. Concerning this clone itself: Its antigen is still unknown.

Sequencing was designed to attain a depth spanning 1 in 200,000 to 1 in 1 million T cells. The table came from immunoSEQ multiplex PCR; TCRdb's copy has only in-frame clones and leaves some out. The table shows more than 45,000 clones, with 83% occurring only once. This specimen consisted of PBMCs, obtained after 24 months of ibrutinib treatment. The chain couples TRBV19 to TRBJ1-3, with unresolved D. The TCR was taken from a human donor with chronic lymphocytic leukemia. The CDR3 nucleotides are TGTGCCAGTACCTCGATAGGCTCTGGAAACACCATATATTTT. Encoded protein: CASTSIGSGNTIYF.